Following are 26 T cell receptor beta chains from one sample sequenced in a study of blood T cell repertoires in COVID-19. Profiled with immunoSEQ multiplex PCR; TCRdb holds only in-frame clones, not every one. The repertoire holds over 200,000 clones, with 83% as singletons. The sequenced material came from peripheral blood. The receptors come from a woman younger than 45 with COVID-19, enrolled during active disease.

This chain connects TRBV19 to TRBJ2-4; possibly TRBD2 for D (6 bases). The CDR3 runs to 14 residues. The germline CDR1 and CDR2 sequences are LNHDA and SQIVND (reference sequence). V was pared by 7 bases and J by 2 bases, with 12 bases between. The CDR3 sequence is CASNRDFSKNIQYF. The CDR3, as DNA: TGTGCCAGTAACCGGGACTTTTCCAAAAACATTCAGTACTTC.

There are a few counts of this clone. The chain links TRBV13 to TRBJ1-1; no firm D call. V dropped 6 bases and J dropped 1 base, with 9 bases sitting between them. Germline V gene data show CDR1 as PRHDT and CDR2 as FYEKMQ (reference sequence). The CDR3 runs 13 residues. As DNA, the CDR3 is TGTGCCAGCAGGATATACTCGAACACTGAAGCTTTCTTT. Residues: CASRIYSNTEAFF.

This clone was seen only once. The CDR3 sequence is CASSFPGLAGGYSYEQYF. CDR3 nucleotides: TGTGCCAGCAGCTTCCCGGGACTAGCGGGAGGCTACTCCTACGAGCAGTACTTC. The chain carries TRBV7-9 and TRBJ2-7; 15 nucleotides match TRBD2. This CDR3 has 18 amino acids. With 3 bases clipped from V and 0 bases from J, the junction kept 6 bases outside the gene matches. Germline V CDR1 and CDR2: SEHNR, FQNEAQ (reference sequence).

The V call is TRBV2, the J call TRBJ1-4, with 8 bases matching TRBD1. The CDR3 length is 14 residues. Trimming cost V 5 bases and J 8 bases; bases outside gene matches: 7. The germline gives CDR1 SNHLY, CDR2 FYNNEI. This CDR3 reads CASSWGGQEEKLFF. DNA of the CDR3: TGTGCCAGCAGTTGGGGGGGACAGGAGGAAAAACTGTTTTTT.

The genes are TRBV6-1 and TRBJ2-7, with TRBD2 as a possible D gene (5 bases). CDR1 and CDR2 from the germline V gene are MNHNS and SASEGT. The CDR3 length is 14 residues. V lost 3 bases to trimming and J lost 0 bases, with 9 bases between them. The CDR3 spells CASSETRGSYEQYF. The DNA of the CDR3 is TGTGCCAGCAGTGAGACTCGGGGCTCCTACGAGCAGTACTTC.

In its sample, this clone was seen a few times. In DNA, the CDR3 is TGTGCCAGCAGTTATCTGCGGGGCGGGAACACTGAAGCTTTCTTT. Translated, it gives CASSYLRGGNTEAFF. The chain joins TRBV6-5 to TRBJ1-1; perhaps TRBD1 as D (5 bases). The CDR3 covers 15 residues. CDR1 and CDR2 from the germline V gene are MNHEY and SVGAGI. The germline V and J ends were trimmed by 3 bases and 1 base, with 12 bases remaining between them.

The chain uses TRBV30 and TRBJ1-2; D is possibly TRBD1 (5 bases). The V gene lost 4 bases and the J gene lost 3 bases, with 12 bases spanning the gap. The CDR3 loop spans 13 amino acids. Germline loops: CDR1 GTSNPN, CDR2 SVGIG (reference sequence). DNA for the CDR3: TGTGCCTGGAACCCAGGGTTAGACTATGGCTACACCTTC. The encoded protein is CAWNPGLDYGYTF.

V usage is TRBV14 and J usage is TRBJ1-1, with a weak D call TRBD1 (5 bases). Germline V gene data show CDR1 as SGHDN and CDR2 as FVKESK. The CDR3 is 15 amino acids. V lost 4 bases and J lost 2, with 14 bases in between. The CDR3 here is CASSRQLGANTEAFF. DNA of the CDR3: TGTGCCAGCAGCCGACAACTTGGGGCTAACACTGAAGCTTTCTTT.

In this sample, this clone turned up once. This chain uses TRBV2 with TRBJ2-2; TRBD2 might be the D (7 bases). The CDR3 consists of 14 residues. Trimming left V 7 bases short and J 1 base short, with 10 bases between. The V gene's germline CDR1 is SNHLY and CDR2 FYNNEI. DNA of the CDR3: TGTGCCAGCACCGGGGGGCGGAACACCGGGGAGCTGTTTTTT. Amino acid sequence: CASTGGRNTGELFF.

The chain combines TRBV13 with TRBJ2-2; 7 bases agree with TRBD2. The CDR3 is 15 amino acids. Germline V lookup: CDR1 PRHDT, CDR2 FYEKMQ (reference sequence). The ends lost 5 bases at V and 6 bases at J; junction bases unmatched: 9. CDR3 in DNA: TGTGCCAGCAGCCTTACCGCGGGAGACGCCGGGGAGCTGTTTTTT. Its protein is CASSLTAGDAGELFF.

The rearrangement uses TRBV12-3 or TRBV12-4 and TRBJ2-2; D is undetermined. CDR3 length: 11 residues. V was pared by 4 bases and J by 7 bases, with 4 bases between. For the CDR3, the DNA is TGTGCCAGCAGTTCTCTCGGGGAGCTGTTTTTT. Translating gives CASSSLGELFF.

This chain links TRBV19 with TRBJ2-6; 11 nucleotides align to TRBD1. The CDR3 loop spans 17 amino acids. Germline-derived CDR1 and CDR2 are LNHDA and SQIVND (reference sequence). J was trimmed by 1 base and V by 5 bases; bases with no gene match: 4. Here the CDR3 DNA reads TGTGCCAGTAGTTCCCGGGACAGGGGGTCTGGGGCCAACGTCCTGACTTTC. The encoded protein is CASSSRDRGSGANVLTF.

V gene TRBV14 combines with J gene TRBJ2-1; 9 nucleotides line up with TRBD2. J gave up 1 base and V 0 bases, and 4 bases lay outside the gene matches. The CDR3 contains 17 residues. Germline-derived CDR1 and CDR2 are SGHDN and FVKESK. Here the CDR3 DNA reads TGTGCCAGCAGCCAAGATCATGCGGGAGGGTCCTACAATGAGCAGTTCTTC. The encoded protein is CASSQDHAGGSYNEQFF. The complete variable domain, with remaining parts taken from reference TRBV14 and TRBJ2-1, reads EAGVTQFPSHSVIEKGQTVTLRCDPISGHDNLYWYRRVMGKEIKFLLHFVKESKQDESGMPNNRFLAERTGGTYSTLKVQPAELEDSGVYFCASSQDHAGGSYNEQFFGPGTRLTVL.

The chain employs TRBV5-6 and TRBJ2-3; TRBD1 aligns across 10 bases. Germline CDR1 and CDR2: SGHDT and YYEEEE. This CDR3 comprises 16 residues. V shed 4 bases and J 0 bases; nucleotides not matched to a gene: 5. The CDR3 DNA reads as TGTGCCAGCAGCGGTGGGACAGGGGCTAGCACAGATACGCAGTATTTT. Encoded protein: CASSGGTGASTDTQYF.

The DNA for the CDR3 is TGTGCCAGCAGCAACCGGGACAGCCCCCAACCCCAGCATTTT. Protein sequence: CASSNRDSPQPQHF. This chain joins TRBV5-4 and TRBJ1-5, with 7 bases that match TRBD1. Germline CDR1 SGHNT, CDR2 YYREEE (reference sequence). CDR3 length: 14 residues. Trimming removed 4 bases from V and 10 bases from J; junction bases left unmatched: 11. The full variable domain, its missing parts supplied by reference TRBV5-4 and TRBJ1-5, is ETGVTQSPTHLIKTRGQQVTLRCSSQSGHNTVSWYQQALGQGPQFIFQYYREEENGRGNFPPRFSGLQFPNYSSELNVNALELDDSALYLCASSNRDSPQPQHFGDGTRLSIL.

This chain uses TRBV24-1 with TRBJ2-3; D possibly corresponds to TRBD2 (6 bases). The CDR3 totals 14 residues. V lost 7 bases to trimming and J lost 2 bases, with 12 bases between them. The germline gives CDR1 KGHDR, CDR2 SFDVKD. This CDR3 reads CATRSGGFTDTQYF. CDR3 sequence (DNA): TGTGCCACCAGGAGTGGAGGGTTCACAGATACGCAGTATTTT.

The chain carries TRBV30 and TRBJ1-5; weak D call: TRBD1 (6 bases). V lost 0 bases and J 2 bases, leaving 11 bases between the germline ends. CDR3 length: 15 amino acids. Germline V lookup: CDR1 GTSNPN, CDR2 SVGIG (reference sequence). CDR3 residues: CAWSVQAGGNQPQHF. CDR3 coding DNA: TGTGCCTGGAGTGTACAGGCAGGGGGCAATCAGCCCCAGCATTTT.

The chain is built from TRBV5-1 and TRBJ2-5; possibly TRBD2 for D (6 bases). From germline, CDR1 is SGHRS and CDR2 YFSETQ. This CDR3 is built from 17 residues. Between the trimmed V and J ends, which lost 0 bases and 0 bases, there was a span of 15 bases. This chain's CDR3 is CASSLGRASLYQETQYF. Written as DNA, the CDR3 is TGCGCCAGCAGCTTGGGGAGGGCTAGTTTGTACCAAGAGACCCAGTACTTC.

V usage is TRBV6-5 and J usage is TRBJ1-1; perhaps TRBD1 as D (5 bases). Germline-derived CDR1 and CDR2 are MNHEY and SVGAGI. V was shortened by 1 base and J by 1 base, with 10 bases between the two germline ends. There are 15 residues in the CDR3. As DNA, the CDR3 is TGTGCCAGCAGTTACTTTAATGGACAGAACACTGAAGCTTTCTTT. This translates into CASSYFNGQNTEAFF.

Remarks on this clone: Other DNA sequences in this sample translate to the same CDR3. The chain combines TRBV7-2 with TRBJ2-5; no definite D call. CDR1 SGHTA and CDR2 FQGNSA come from the germline V gene. V shed 5 bases and J shed 3 bases, with 4 bases lying between them. There are 11 residues in the CDR3. The CDR3 loop reads CASSPKETQYF. In DNA form, the CDR3 reads TGTGCCAGCAGCCCAAAAGAGACCCAGTACTTC.

The rearrangement links TRBV9 to TRBJ2-1, with 9 bases matching TRBD1. With V trimmed by 2 bases and J by 4 bases, 4 bases remained unmatched. This CDR3 comprises 15 residues. In germline, CDR1 is SGDLS, CDR2 YYNGEE. CDR3 bases: TGTGCCAGCAGCGTCGGGACAGGGACTTACAATGAGCAGTTCTTC. It encodes CASSVGTGTYNEQFF.

The chain carries TRBV30 and TRBJ2-7; 9 bases match TRBD1. The V gene end was trimmed by 4 bases and the J gene end by 1 base; junction bases not matched to a gene: 5. CDR1 is GTSNPN and CDR2 is SVGIG in the germline V gene (reference sequence). The CDR3 extends over 14 amino acids. Here the CDR3 DNA reads TGTGCCTGGACCACCGGGACAGGGTCCTACGAGCAGTACTTC. As protein: CAWTTGTGSYEQYF.

This clone was seen only a few times. CDR3 sequence (DNA): TGTGCCAGCAGCGGAGACCTGGGACTTAATAACGAGCAGTACTTC. Translating it yields CASSGDLGLNNEQYF. The chain carries TRBV9 and TRBJ2-7; weak D call: TRBD2 (6 bases). V was cut by 3 bases and J by 5 bases, with 18 bases left in between. From germline, CDR1 is SGDLS and CDR2 YYNGEE. CDR3 length equals 15 residues.

The CDR3 here is CASSSGDTADTQYF. The DNA of the CDR3 is TGTGCCAGCAGTTCCGGGGACACAGCAGATACGCAGTATTTT. The chain couples TRBV6-5 to TRBJ2-3; D may be TRBD1 (6 bases). Trimming removed 4 bases at V and 4 bases at J, with 12 bases between. This CDR3 comprises 14 residues. CDR1 and CDR2 (germline): MNHEY, SVGAGI.

CDR3 DNA: TGTGCCACCAGCAGAGCAAAAGCACAGTTAGGTACTGAAGCTTTCTTT. Its protein product is CATSRAKAQLGTEAFF. This rearrangement joins TRBV15 to TRBJ1-1, with no clear D. Germline CDR1 and CDR2: LNHNV and YYDKDF (reference sequence). The CDR3 is 16 residues long. Trimming shortened V by 1 base and J by 5 bases, and 17 bases separated the two germline ends.

This clone was counted a single time. The rearrangement uses TRBV2 and TRBJ2-4; weak D call: TRBD1 (5 bases). CDR1 and CDR2 (germline): SNHLY, FYNNEI. CDR3 length: 15 residues. Trimming pared 3 bases from V and 5 bases from J, leaving 14 bases between. DNA of the CDR3: TGTGCCAGCAGTGAGCAGGGCAGGGTCCAAAACATTCAGTACTTC. Protein product: CASSEQGRVQNIQYF.